This T cell receptor (beta chain) was sequenced for a study of blood T cell repertoires in COVID-19. Using immunoSEQ multiplex PCR, the repertoire was profiled, and TCRdb retains in-frame clones only, with some absent. The sample has some 69,000 clones; almost 80% are singletons. J gave up 3 bases and V 4 bases, and 3 bases lay outside the gene matches. Germline V gene data show CDR1 as LGHDT and CDR2 as YNNKEL (reference sequence). The CDR3 sequence is 14 residues long. This TCR was sampled from a man between 60 and 75 years old with acute or convalescent COVID-19. The specimen sequenced was peripheral blood. The rearrangement links TRBV3-1 (or the pseudogene TRBV3-2) to TRBJ2-4; 7 bases agree with TRBD1. DNA for the CDR3: TGTGCCAGCAGCCCCTGGGACAGCAAAAACATTCAGTACTTC. It codes for CASSPWDSKNIQYF.